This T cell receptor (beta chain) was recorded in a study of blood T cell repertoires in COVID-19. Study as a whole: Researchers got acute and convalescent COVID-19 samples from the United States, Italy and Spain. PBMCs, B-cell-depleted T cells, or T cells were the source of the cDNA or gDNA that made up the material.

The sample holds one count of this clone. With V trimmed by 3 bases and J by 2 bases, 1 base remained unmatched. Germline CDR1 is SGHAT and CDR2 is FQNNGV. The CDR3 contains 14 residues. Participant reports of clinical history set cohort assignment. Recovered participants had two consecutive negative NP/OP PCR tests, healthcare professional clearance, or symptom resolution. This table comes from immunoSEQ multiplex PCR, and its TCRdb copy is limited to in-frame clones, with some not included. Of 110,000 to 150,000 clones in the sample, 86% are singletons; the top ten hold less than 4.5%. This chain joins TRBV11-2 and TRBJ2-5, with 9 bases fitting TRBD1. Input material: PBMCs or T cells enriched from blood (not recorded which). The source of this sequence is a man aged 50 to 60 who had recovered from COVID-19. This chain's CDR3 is CASSFGTGQETQYF. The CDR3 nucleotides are TGTGCCAGCAGCTTCGGGACAGGGCAAGAGACCCAGTACTTC.